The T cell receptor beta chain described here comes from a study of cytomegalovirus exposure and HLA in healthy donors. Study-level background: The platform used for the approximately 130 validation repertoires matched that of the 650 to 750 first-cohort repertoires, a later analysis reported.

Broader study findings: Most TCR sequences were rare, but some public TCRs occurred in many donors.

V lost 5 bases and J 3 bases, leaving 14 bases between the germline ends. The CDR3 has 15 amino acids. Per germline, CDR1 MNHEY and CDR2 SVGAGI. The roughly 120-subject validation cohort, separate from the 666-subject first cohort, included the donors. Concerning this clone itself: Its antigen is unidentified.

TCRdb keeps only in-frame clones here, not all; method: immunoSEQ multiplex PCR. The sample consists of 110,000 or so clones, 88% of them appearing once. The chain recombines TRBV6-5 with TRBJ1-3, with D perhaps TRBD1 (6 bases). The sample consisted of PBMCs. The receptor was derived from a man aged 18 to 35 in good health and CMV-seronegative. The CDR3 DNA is TGTGCCAGCAGTCTTGGACAGAGCGGTGGAAACACCATATATTTT. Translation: CASSLGQSGGNTIYF.